The entry below gives a single T cell receptor beta chain sequence along with its context. Its cognate antigen is unknown. The data were taken from a study of blood T cells in healthy people across ages. For the second PCR, which ran for roughly 6 to 12 cycles, a sample-barcoded 5' primer and a J-beta primer mix were used. Each of the cDNA molecules was tagged by a template-switch adaptor with 12 random nucleotides. Using its own MiXCR run on the 5' RACE reads, TCRdb lists one record per CDR3 protein. The table shows over 1.5 million distinct CDR3 sequences, with less than 50% occurring only once. Whole-study findings and limits: Age showed a roughly linear inverse relationship with TCR beta diversity per million T cells. Using unsorted PBMCs precluded a conclusive naive versus antigen-experienced comparison.

Per germline, CDR1 SQVTM and CDR2 ANQGSEA. The CDR3 is 16 residues long. V was pared by 8 bases and J by 3 bases, with 18 bases of the junction left unmatched. This chain connects TRBV29-1 to TRBJ2-5; 7 bases align to TRBD1. The TCR comes from a middle-aged woman in good health. Sequencing was carried out using blood. The CDR3 DNA sequence: TGCAGCACCTTGGGGCTCGGAGCCGGGACAGAAGAGACCCAGTACTTC. It translates to CSTLGLGAGTEETQYF.